One sample yielded the 2 T cell receptor beta chains listed below, sequenced in a study of blood T cell repertoires in COVID-19. Produced via immunoSEQ multiplex PCR; TCRdb's table is partial and in-frame only. The table shows about 440,000 clones, with around 89% occurring only once. Sequencing was done on a sample of peripheral blood. The receptor set was obtained from a woman in her thirties with acute or convalescent COVID-19.

The J gene is TRBJ2-7, the V gene TRBV7-9; 7 bases align to TRBD1. V dropped 4 bases and J dropped 7; count of bases not matched to a gene: 10. This CDR3 has 14 residues. CDR1 SEHNR and CDR2 FQNEAQ come from the germline V gene (reference sequence). The CDR3 reads CASSSERGPNEQYF. The DNA of the CDR3 is TGTGCCAGCAGCTCAGAAAGGGGGCCAAATGAGCAGTACTTC.

This clone has more than one count but fewer than ten. The genes are TRBV7-8 and TRBJ1-6; the match to TRBD1 covers 12 bases. Germline V lookup: CDR1 SGHVS, CDR2 FQNEAQ. The V segment lost 4 bases and the J segment 9 bases; nucleotides outside the gene matches: 4. CDR3 length: 15 residues. CDR3 sequence (DNA): TGTGCCAGCAGCTGGGGACAGGGGGCGAGTTCACCCCTCCACTTT. This translates into CASSWGQGASSPLHF.